The rows below give T cell receptor beta chains drawn from one sample of a study of CD8 T cells in ankylosing spondylitis. TCRdb processed the 5' RACE reads anew with MiXCR; each CDR3 protein has one entry. The sample holds some 140,000 distinct CDR3 sequences, 6.5% to 8.5% seen once. Sample: synovial fluid, either unsorted or a sorted T cell fraction (not recorded which). The source is a male donor with ankylosing spondylitis. Both conserved end residues are part of each CDR3. The order of the fields is clone size, V gene, J gene, D gene, CDR3 DNA, CDR3 protein. The D gene is left open where the match is weak. Clone sizes are shown as once, few or many counts, or a class when the clone is expanded.

clone_size: few; v_call: TRBV13; j_call: TRBJ2-7; d_call: NA; cdr3_nt: TGTGCCAGCAGCTTAAACAGGGTCCACGAGCAGTACTTC; cdr3_aa: CASSLNRVHEQYF
clone_size: many; v_call: TRBV24-1; j_call: TRBJ2-1; d_call: NA; cdr3_nt: TGTGCCACCATCGGGAGTCACAATGAGCAGTTCTTC; cdr3_aa: CATIGSHNEQFF
clone_size: few; v_call: TRBV6-5; j_call: TRBJ1-3; d_call: TRBD1; cdr3_nt: TGTGCCAGCAGTAACAGGGGTGGAAACACCATATATTTT; cdr3_aa: CASSNRGGNTIYF
clone_size: few; v_call: TRBV4-1; j_call: TRBJ1-1; d_call: NA; cdr3_nt: TGCGCCAGCAGCCAAGGGTGGGGTTTTTTTATGAACACTGAAGCTTTCTTT; cdr3_aa: CASSQGWGFFMNTEAFF
clone_size: many; v_call: TRBV6-1; j_call: TRBJ1-6; d_call: TRBD1; cdr3_nt: TGTGCCAGCAGCGAGGAGGGGACAGGGACGGCGCCCCTCCACTTT; cdr3_aa: CASSEEGTGTAPLHF
clone_size: many; v_call: TRBV7-2; j_call: TRBJ1-4; d_call: NA; cdr3_nt: TGTGCCAGCAGCTTAGGTCCTCAGGGTAATGAAAAACTGTTTTTT; cdr3_aa: CASSLGPQGNEKLFF
clone_size: many; v_call: TRBV28; j_call: TRBJ2-5; d_call: TRBD2; cdr3_nt: TGTGCCAGCAGTTCCCTAGCGGGGGGGGGAGAGACCCAGTACTTC; cdr3_aa: CASSSLAGGGETQYF
clone_size: few; v_call: TRBV5-1; j_call: TRBJ1-1; d_call: NA; cdr3_nt: TGCGCCAGCAGCTTGGGATCAGGGATCAACACTGAAGCTTTCTTT; cdr3_aa: CASSLGSGINTEAFF
clone_size: many; v_call: TRBV20-1; j_call: TRBJ2-5; d_call: NA; cdr3_nt: TGCAGTGCCGCCGGGACTTCGGAGGGCGAGACCCAGTACTTC; cdr3_aa: CSAAGTSEGETQYF
clone_size: few; v_call: TRBV5-1; j_call: TRBJ2-7; d_call: NA; cdr3_nt: TGCGCCAGCAGCTTGAGGGGGGAGGCAGGCGAGCAGTACTTC; cdr3_aa: CASSLRGEAGEQYF
clone_size: many; v_call: TRBV6-5; j_call: TRBJ2-3; d_call: TRBD1; cdr3_nt: TGTGCCAGCAGTTACGGACAGGGTGGGGCAGATACGCAGTATTTT; cdr3_aa: CASSYGQGGADTQYF
clone_size: many; v_call: TRBV6-1; j_call: TRBJ1-5; d_call: TRBD1; cdr3_nt: TGTGCCAGCAGTCCTACAGGGGCTGGGGTCGGGGTTAATCAGCCCCAGCATTTT; cdr3_aa: CASSPTGAGVGVNQPQHF